This T cell receptor (beta chain) was profiled in a study of human T cells and chemical hapten exposure. Overall study: Patients were mainly female, each with alopecia areata, totalis or universalis.

TCRdb analysed the RACE reads with MiXCR anew, one entry per CDR3 protein. The sample records 300,000 to 450,000 distinct CDR3 sequences, approximately 5.1% being singletons. This clonotype was detected many times. Its antigen is unknown. Trimming took 8 bases from V and 7 from J, leaving 11 bases between them. The germline gives CDR1 MDHEN, CDR2 SYDVKM. This CDR3 has 11 residues. Regarding time point: pre-sensitization, week 0. Sample treatment: therapeutic diphenylcyclopropenone sensitization with weekly scalp DPC. Broader study findings: PT1 expanded TCR numbers rose with patch test score.

Sample: whole blood, taken in connection with sensitization to the hapten diphenylcyclopropenone (DPC). The sequence was collected from a woman between 50 and 59 years old with alopecia areata. Some clones in this sample may be carry-over from other donors' samples. The chain couples TRBV28 to TRBJ2-5; no firm D call. CDR3 residues: CASCDPRTQYF. The CDR3, as DNA: TGTGCCAGCTGCGATCCGAGGACCCAGTACTTC.